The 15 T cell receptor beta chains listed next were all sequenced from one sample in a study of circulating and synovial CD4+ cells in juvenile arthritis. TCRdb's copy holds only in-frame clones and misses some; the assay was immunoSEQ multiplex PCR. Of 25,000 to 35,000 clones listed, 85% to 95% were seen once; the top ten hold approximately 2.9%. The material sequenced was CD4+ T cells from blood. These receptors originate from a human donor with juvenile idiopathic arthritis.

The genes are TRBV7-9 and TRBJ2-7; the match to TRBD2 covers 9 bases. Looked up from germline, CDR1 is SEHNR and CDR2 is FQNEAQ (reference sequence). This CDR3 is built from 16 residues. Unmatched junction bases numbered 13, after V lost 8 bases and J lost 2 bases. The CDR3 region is CASSGGGSGSPYEQYF. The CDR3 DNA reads TGTGCCAGCTCAGGGGGGGGTAGCGGGAGTCCCTACGAGCAGTACTTC.

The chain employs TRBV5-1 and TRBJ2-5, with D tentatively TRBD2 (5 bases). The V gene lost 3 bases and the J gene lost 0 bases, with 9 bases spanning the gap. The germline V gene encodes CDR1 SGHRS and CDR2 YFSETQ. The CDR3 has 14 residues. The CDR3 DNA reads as TGCGCCAGCAGCTCCCCGGGAAACCAAGAGACCCAGTACTTC. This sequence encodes CASSSPGNQETQYF.

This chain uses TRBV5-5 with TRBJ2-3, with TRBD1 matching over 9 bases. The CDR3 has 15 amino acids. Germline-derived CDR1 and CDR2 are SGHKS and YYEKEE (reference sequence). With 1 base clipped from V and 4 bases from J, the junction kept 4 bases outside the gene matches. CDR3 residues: CASSLRQGGADTQYF. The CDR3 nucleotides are TGTGCCAGCAGCTTGAGACAGGGGGGCGCAGATACGCAGTATTTT.

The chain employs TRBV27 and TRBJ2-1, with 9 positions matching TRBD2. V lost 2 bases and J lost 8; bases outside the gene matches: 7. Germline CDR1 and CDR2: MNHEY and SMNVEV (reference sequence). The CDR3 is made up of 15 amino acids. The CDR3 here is CASSLVRGRADEQFF. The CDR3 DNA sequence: TGTGCCAGCAGTTTAGTTCGCGGGAGGGCCGATGAGCAGTTCTTC.

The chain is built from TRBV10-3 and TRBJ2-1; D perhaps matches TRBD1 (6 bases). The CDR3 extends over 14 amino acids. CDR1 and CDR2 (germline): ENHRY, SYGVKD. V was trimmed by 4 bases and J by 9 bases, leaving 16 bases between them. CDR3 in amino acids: CAISAYTGSGEQFF. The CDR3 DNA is TGTGCCATCAGTGCTTATACAGGGTCGGGTGAGCAGTTCTTC.

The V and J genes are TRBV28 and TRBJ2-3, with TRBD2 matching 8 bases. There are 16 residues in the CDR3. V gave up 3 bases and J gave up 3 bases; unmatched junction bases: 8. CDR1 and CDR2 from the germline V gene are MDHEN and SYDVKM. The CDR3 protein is CASSFEAGAVTDTQYF. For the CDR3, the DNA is TGTGCCAGCAGTTTCGAAGCGGGAGCCGTGACAGATACGCAGTATTTT.

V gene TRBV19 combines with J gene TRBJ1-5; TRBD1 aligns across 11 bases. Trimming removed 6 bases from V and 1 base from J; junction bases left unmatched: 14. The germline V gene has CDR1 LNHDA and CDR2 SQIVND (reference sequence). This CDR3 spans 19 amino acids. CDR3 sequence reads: CASSRGVGQGALSNQPQHF. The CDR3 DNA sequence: TGTGCCAGTAGCAGGGGTGTCGGACAGGGGGCCCTGAGCAATCAGCCCCAGCATTTT.

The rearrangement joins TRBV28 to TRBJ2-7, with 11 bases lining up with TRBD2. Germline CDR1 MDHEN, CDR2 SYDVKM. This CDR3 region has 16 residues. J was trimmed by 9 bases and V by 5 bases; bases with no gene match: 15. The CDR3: CASSAEAGTSGTTQYF. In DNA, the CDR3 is TGTGCCAGCAGTGCCGAAGCCGGGACTAGCGGCACGACGCAGTACTTC. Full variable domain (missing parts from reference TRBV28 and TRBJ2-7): DVKVTQSSRYLVKRTGEKVFLECVQDMDHENMFWYRQDPGLGLRLIYFSYDVKMKEKGDIPEGYSVSREKKERFSLILESASTNQTSMYLCASSAEAGTSGTTQYFGPGTRLTVT.

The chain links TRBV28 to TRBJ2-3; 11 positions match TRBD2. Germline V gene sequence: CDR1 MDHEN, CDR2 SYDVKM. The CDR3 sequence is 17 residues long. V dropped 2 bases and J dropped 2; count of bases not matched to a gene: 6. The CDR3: CASSLKLAGENTDTQYF. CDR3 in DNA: TGTGCCAGCAGTTTAAAACTAGCGGGAGAGAACACAGATACGCAGTATTTT.

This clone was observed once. CDR3 loop: CASSLAYSRARKDTQYF. CDR3 sequence (DNA): TGCGCCAGCAGCTTGGCATACAGCAGGGCCCGCAAAGATACGCAGTATTTT. J is TRBJ2-3 and V is TRBV5-1; a weak D match, TRBD1 (5 bases). The V end was cut by 0 bases, the J end by 5 bases, with 19 bases between. The CDR3 covers 17 residues. Germline V gene sequence: CDR1 SGHRS, CDR2 YFSETQ.

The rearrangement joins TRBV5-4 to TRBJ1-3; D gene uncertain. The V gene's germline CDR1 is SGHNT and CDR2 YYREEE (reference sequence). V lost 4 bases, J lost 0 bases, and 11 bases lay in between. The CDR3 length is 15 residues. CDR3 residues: CASSPRPSSGNTIYF. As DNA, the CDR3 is TGTGCCAGCAGCCCTAGGCCCTCCTCTGGAAACACCATATATTTT. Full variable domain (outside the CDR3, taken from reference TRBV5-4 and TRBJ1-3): ETGVTQSPTHLIKTRGQQVTLRCSSQSGHNTVSWYQQALGQGPQFIFQYYREEENGRGNFPPRFSGLQFPNYSSELNVNALELDDSALYLCASSPRPSSGNTIYFGEGSWLTVV.

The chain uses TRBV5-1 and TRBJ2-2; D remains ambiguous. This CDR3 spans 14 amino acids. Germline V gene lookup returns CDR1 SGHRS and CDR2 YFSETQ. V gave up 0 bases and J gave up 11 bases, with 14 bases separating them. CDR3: CASSLESRSFELFF. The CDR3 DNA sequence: TGCGCCAGCAGCTTGGAATCCCGTTCCTTCGAGCTGTTTTTT.

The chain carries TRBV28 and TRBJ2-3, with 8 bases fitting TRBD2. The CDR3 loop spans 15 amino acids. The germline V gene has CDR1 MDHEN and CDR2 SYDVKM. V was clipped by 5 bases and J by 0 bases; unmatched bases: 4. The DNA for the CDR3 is TGTGCCAGCAGTCCCCCTAGCGGGAGCACAGATACGCAGTATTTT. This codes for CASSPPSGSTDTQYF.

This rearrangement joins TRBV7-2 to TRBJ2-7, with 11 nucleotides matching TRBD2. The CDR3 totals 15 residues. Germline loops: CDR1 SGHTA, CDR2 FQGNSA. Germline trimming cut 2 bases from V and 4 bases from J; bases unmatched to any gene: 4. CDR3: CASSLLAGGKYEQYF. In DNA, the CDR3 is TGTGCCAGCAGCTTATTAGCGGGAGGGAAGTACGAGCAGTACTTC.

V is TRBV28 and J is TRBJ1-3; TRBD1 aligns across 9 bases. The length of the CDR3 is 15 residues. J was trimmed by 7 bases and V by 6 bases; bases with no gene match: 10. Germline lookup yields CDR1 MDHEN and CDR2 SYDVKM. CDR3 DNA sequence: TGTGCCAGCAGGGAACAGGGGGCGCACGGCAACACCATATATTTT. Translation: CASREQGAHGNTIYF.